Below, one T cell receptor (beta chain) is given with its context. Its target is not known. These data come from a study of CD8+ T cells in alopecia areata. The wider study: The study gave treated patients oral tofacitinib at 5 to 10 mg twice daily.

Study outcomes and limitations: Across lesional scalp, and particularly alopecia totalis/universalis, clonality surpassed that of normal scalp.

It was cDNA, reverse transcribed from extracted RNA, that served as the sequencing template. Produced via immunoSEQ multiplex PCR; TCRdb's table is partial and in-frame only. The data contain hundreds of thousands of clones, approximately 61% of them singletons. This specimen was CD4+ T cells sorted from blood, taken at week 0. This sequence was found in a human donor with alopecia areata.

The CDR3 DNA follows: TGTGCCACCGGGGTGTCTAATGAAAAACTGTTTTTT. Protein: CATGVSNEKLFF. V is TRBV10-3 and J is TRBJ1-4, with D unresolved. Trimming took 10 bases from V and 3 from J, leaving 9 bases between them. Germline V gives CDR1 ENHRY, CDR2 SYGVKD. The CDR3 has 12 amino acids.